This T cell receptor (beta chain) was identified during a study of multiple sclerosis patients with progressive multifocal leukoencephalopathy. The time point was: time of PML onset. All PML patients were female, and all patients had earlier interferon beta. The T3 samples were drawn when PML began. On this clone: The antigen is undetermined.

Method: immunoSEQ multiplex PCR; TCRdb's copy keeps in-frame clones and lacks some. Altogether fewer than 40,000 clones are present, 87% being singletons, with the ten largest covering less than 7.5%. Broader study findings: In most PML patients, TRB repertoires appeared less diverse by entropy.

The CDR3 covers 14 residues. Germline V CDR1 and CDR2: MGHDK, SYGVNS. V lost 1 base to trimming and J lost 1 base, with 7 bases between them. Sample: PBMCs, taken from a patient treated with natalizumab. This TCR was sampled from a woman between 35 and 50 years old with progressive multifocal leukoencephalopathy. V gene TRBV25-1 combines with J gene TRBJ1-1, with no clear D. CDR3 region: CASSESGRNTEAFF. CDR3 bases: TGTGCCAGCAGTGAATCCGGGAGGAACACTGAAGCTTTCTTT.